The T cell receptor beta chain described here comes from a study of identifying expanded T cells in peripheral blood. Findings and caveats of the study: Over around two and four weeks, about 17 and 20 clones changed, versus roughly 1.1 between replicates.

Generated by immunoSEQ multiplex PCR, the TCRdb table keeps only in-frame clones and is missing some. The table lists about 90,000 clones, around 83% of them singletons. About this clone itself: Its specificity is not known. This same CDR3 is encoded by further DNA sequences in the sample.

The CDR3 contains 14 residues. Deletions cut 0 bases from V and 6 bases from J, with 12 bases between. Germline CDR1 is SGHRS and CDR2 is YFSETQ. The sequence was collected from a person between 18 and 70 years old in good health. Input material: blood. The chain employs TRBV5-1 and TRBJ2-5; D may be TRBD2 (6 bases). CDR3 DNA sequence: TGCGCCAGCAGCTTGGAAGGGACTCATCAGACCCAGTACTTC. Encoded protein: CASSLEGTHQTQYF. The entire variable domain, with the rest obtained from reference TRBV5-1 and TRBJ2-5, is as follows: KAGVTQTPRYLIKTRGQQVTLSCSPISGHRSVSWYQQTPGQGLQFLFEYFSETQRNKGNFPGRFSGRQFSNSRSEMNVSTLELGDSALYLCASSLEGTHQTQYFGPGTRLLVL.